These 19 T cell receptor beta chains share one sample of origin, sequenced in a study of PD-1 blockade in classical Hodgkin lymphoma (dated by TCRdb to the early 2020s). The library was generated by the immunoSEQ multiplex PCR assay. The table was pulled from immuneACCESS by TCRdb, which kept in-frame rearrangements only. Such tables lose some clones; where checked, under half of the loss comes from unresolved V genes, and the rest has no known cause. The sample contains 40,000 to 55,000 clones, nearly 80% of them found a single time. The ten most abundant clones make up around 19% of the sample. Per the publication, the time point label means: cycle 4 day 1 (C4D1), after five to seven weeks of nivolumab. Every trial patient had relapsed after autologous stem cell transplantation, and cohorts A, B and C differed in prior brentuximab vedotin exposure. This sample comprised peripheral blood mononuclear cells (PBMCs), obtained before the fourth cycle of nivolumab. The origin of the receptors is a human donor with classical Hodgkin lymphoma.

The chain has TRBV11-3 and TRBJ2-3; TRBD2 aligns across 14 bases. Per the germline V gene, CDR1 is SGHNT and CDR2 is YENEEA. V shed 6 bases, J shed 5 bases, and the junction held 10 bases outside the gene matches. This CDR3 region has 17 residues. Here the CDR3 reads CASSFKAGTSGGDTQYF. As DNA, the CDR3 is TGTGCCAGCAGTTTTAAAGCCGGGACTAGCGGGGGAGATACGCAGTATTTT. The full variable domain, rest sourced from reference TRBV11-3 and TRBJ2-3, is EAGVVQSPRYKIIEKKQPVAFWCNPISGHNTLYWYLQNLGQGPELLIRYENEEAVDDSQLPKDRFSAERLKGVDSTLKIQPAELGDSAVYLCASSFKAGTSGGDTQYFGPGTRLTVL.

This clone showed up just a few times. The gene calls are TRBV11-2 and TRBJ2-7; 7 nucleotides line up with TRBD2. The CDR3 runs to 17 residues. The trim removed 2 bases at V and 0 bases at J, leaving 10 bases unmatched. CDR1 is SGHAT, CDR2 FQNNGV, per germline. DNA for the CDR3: TGTGCCAGCAGCTTATCGGGGGGTTTGGGCCACTCCTACGAGCAGTACTTC. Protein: CASSLSGGLGHSYEQYF.

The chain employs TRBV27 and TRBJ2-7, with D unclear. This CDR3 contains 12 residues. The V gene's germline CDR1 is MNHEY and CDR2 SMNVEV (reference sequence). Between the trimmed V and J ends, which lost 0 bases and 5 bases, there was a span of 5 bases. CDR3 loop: CASSLSAHEQYF. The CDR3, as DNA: TGTGCCAGCAGTTTATCGGCCCACGAGCAGTACTTC.

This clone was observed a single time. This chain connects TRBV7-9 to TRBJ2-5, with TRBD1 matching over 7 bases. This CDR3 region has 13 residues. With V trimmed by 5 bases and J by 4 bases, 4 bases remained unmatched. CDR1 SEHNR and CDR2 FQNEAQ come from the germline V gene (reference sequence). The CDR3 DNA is TGTGCCAGCAGCCGGACAGGCGGAGAGACCCAGTACTTC. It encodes CASSRTGGETQYF.

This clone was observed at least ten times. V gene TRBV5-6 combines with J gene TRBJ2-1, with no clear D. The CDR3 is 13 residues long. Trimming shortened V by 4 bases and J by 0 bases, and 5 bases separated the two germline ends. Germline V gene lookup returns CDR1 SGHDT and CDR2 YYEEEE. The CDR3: CASSPGSYNEQFF. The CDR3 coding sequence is TGTGCCAGCAGCCCGGGCTCCTACAATGAGCAGTTCTTC.

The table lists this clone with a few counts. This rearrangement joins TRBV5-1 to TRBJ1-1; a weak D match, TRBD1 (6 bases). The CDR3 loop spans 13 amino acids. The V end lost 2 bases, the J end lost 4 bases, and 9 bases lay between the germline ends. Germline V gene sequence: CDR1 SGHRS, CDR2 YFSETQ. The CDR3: CASSFVRGTEAFF. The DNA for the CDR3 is TGCGCCAGCAGCTTCGTCAGGGGCACTGAAGCTTTCTTT.

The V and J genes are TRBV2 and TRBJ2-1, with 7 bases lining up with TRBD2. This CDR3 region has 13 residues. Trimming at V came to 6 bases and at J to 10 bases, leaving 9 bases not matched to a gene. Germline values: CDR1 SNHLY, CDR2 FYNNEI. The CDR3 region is CASRPGPGGEQFF. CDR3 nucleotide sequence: TGTGCCAGCAGACCGGGGCCCGGGGGGGAGCAGTTCTTC. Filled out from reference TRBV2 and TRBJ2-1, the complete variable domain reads EPEVTQTPSHQVTQMGQEVILRCVPISNHLYFYWYRQILGQKVEFLVSFYNNEISEKSEIFDDQFSVERPDGSNFTLKIRSTKLEDSAMYFCASRPGPGGEQFFGPGTRLTVL.

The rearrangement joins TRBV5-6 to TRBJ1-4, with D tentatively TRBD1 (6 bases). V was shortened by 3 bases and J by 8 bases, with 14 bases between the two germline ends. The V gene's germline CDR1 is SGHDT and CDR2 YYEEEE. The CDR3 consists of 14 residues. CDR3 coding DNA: TGTGCCAGCAGCTGGAGACAGGATCCCGAAAAACTGTTTTTT. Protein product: CASSWRQDPEKLFF.

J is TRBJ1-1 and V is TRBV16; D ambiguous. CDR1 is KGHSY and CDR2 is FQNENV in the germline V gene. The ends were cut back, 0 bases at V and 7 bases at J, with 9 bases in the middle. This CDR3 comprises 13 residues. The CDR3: CASSQSLISEAFF. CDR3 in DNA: TGTGCCAGCAGCCAATCTTTGATAAGTGAAGCTTTCTTT.

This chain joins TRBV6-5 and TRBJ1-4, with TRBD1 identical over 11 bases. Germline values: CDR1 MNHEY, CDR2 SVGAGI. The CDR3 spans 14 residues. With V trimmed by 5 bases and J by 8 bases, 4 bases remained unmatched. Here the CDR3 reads CASSAGTGGEKLFF. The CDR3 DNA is TGTGCCAGCAGTGCCGGGACAGGGGGGGAAAAACTGTTTTTT.

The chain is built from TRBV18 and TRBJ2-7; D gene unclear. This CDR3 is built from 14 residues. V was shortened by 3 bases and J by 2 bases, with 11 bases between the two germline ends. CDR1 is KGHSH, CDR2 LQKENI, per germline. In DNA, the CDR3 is TGTGCCAGCTCACCGGGTTTCGGTCCCTACGAGCAGTACTTC. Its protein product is CASSPGFGPYEQYF.

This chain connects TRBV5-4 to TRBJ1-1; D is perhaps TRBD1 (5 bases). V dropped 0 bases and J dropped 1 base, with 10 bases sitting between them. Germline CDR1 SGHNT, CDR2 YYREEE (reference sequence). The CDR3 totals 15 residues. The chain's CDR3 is CASSLGGGPNTEAFF. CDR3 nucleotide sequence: TGTGCCAGCAGCTTGGGGGGGGGACCGAACACTGAAGCTTTCTTT.

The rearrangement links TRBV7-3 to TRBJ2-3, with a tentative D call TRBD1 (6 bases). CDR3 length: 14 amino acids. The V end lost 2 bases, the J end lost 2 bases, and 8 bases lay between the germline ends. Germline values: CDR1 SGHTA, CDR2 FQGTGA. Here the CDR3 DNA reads TGTGCCAGCAGCTTATCGGGACACACAGATACGCAGTATTTT. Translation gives CASSLSGHTDTQYF.

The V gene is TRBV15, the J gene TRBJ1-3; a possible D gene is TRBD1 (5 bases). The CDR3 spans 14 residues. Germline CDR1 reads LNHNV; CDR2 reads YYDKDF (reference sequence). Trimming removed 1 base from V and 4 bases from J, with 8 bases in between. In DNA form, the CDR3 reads TGTGCCACCAGCAGAGGAGGGGAAGGAAACACCATATATTTT. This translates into CATSRGGEGNTIYF.

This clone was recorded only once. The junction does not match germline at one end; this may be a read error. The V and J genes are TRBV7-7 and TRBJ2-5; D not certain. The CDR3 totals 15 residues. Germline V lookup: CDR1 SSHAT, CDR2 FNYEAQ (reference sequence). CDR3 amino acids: CASSSIRVPLETQYF. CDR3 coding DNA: TGTGCTAGCAGCTCCATACGGGTACCCCTCGAGACCCAGTACTTC. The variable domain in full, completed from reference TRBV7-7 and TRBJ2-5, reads GAGVSQSPRYKVTKRGQDVTLRCDPISSHATLYWYQQALGQGPEFLTYFNYEAQPDKSGLPSDRFSAERPEGSISTLTIQRTEQRDSAMYRCASSSIRVPLETQYFGPGTRLLVL.

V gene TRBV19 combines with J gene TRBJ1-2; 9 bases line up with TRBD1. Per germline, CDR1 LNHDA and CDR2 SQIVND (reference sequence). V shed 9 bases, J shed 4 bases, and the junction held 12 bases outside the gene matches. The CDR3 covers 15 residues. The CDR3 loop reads CASHGDRDRAYGYTF. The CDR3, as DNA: TGTGCCAGCCACGGAGACCGGGACAGGGCCTATGGCTACACCTTC.

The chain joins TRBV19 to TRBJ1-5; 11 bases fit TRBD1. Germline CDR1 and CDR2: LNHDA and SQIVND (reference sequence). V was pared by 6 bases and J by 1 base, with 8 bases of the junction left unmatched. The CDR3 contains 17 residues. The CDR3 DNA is TGTGCCAGTAGCTGGGACAGGGGGAGTGGGAGCAATCAGCCCCAGCATTTT. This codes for CASSWDRGSGSNQPQHF. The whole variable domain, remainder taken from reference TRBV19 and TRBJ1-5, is DGGITQSPKYLFRKEGQNVTLSCEQNLNHDAMYWYRQDPGQGLRLIYYSQIVNDFQKGDIAEGYSVSREKKESFPLTVTSAQKNPTAFYLCASSWDRGSGSNQPQHFGDGTRLSIL.

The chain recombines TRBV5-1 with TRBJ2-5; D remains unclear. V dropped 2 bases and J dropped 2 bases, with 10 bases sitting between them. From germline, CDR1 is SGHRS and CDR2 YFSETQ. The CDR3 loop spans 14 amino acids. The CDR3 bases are TGCGCCAGCAGCTTCGGCCTCGCTCAAGAGACCCAGTACTTC. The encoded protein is CASSFGLAQETQYF. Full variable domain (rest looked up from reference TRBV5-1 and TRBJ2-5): KAGVTQTPRYLIKTRGQQVTLSCSPISGHRSVSWYQQTPGQGLQFLFEYFSETQRNKGNFPGRFSGRQFSNSRSEMNVSTLELGDSALYLCASSFGLAQETQYFGPGTRLLVL.

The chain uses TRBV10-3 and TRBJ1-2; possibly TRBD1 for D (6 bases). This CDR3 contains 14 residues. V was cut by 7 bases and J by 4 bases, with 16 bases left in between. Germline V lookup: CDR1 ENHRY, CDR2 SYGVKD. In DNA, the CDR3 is TGTGCCATCACCGGACAGCTTGGGTTCTATGGCTACACCTTC. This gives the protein CAITGQLGFYGYTF.